This T cell receptor beta chain was retrieved from a study of T cells after yellow fever vaccination. A few counts support this clonotype. The antigen is undetermined. General observations from the study: By day 5 rather than day 15, the secondary response had peaked, though it was weaker.

In TCRdb, the 5' RACE reads were re-called with MiXCR into one record per CDR3 protein. The sample has roughly 320,000 distinct CDR3 sequences, about 10% seen once; the top ten hold roughly 3%. Sequenced material: CD4+ T cells sorted from PBMCs, taken 45 days after the yellow fever booster vaccination. The clonotype originates from a man younger than 35 who received the YFV17D yellow fever vaccine.

The CDR3 region has the DNA TGTGCTAGTGGTTTGAGGCTCGGGGCAGGGACGACAGATACGCAGTATTTT. This translates into CASGLRLGAGTTDTQYF. The gene calls are TRBV12-5 and TRBJ2-3; TRBD1 or TRBD2 may be the D gene (5 bases each). V was shortened by 2 bases and J by 3 bases, with 18 bases between the two germline ends. There are 17 residues in the CDR3. The germline V gene has CDR1 LGHNT and CDR2 FRNRAP. Based on the CDR3 plus reference TRBV12-5 and TRBJ2-3, the full variable domain is DARVTQTPRHKVTEMGQEVTMRCQPILGHNTVFWYRQTMMQGLELLAYFRNRAPLDDSGMPKDRFSAEMPDATLATLKIQPSEPRDSAVYFCASGLRLGAGTTDTQYFGPGTRLTVL.